These 13 T cell receptor beta chains were sequenced from one sample in a study of T cell responses to AZD1222 COVID-19 vaccine (dated by TCRdb to the early 2020s). This sample's time point label indicates: baseline before first vaccination. Libraries were made using the immunoSEQ multiplex PCR assay. Not all clones reach the TCRdb copy of this immuneACCESS table, which keeps in-frame sequences only. Checked studies attribute under half of the gap to unresolved V genes and leave the rest unexplained. The sample profile shows 100,000 or so clones; approximately 87% of them were found once. The ten largest clones capture 2.5% to 4% of the sample. The material sequenced was peripheral blood, taken on day 0 of AZD1222 vaccination. The origin of the receptors is an adult in good health.

Only a few counts were recorded for this clone. The chain joins TRBV29-1 to TRBJ2-5; no firm D call. CDR3 length: 12 residues. Germline CDR1 reads SQVTM; CDR2 reads ANQGSEA. With 4 bases removed from V and 4 bases from J, the gap between germline ends came to 10 bases. The CDR3 nucleotides are TGCAGCGTTGGGCAGGTCAGAGAGACCCAGTACTTC. Its protein product is CSVGQVRETQYF.

The chain is built from TRBV3-1 (or the pseudogene TRBV3-2) and TRBJ1-6, with 10 positions matching TRBD1. The CDR3 covers 17 residues. Trimming cost V 1 base and J 5 bases; bases outside gene matches: 5. Germline-derived CDR1 and CDR2 are LGHDT and YNNKEL (reference sequence). The CDR3 DNA follows: TGTGCCAGCAGCCAAGCTTGGGGACAGGGGCATAATTCACCCCTCCACTTT. It specifies CASSQAWGQGHNSPLHF.

The rearrangement uses TRBV6-6 and TRBJ2-7; D ambiguous. V shed 5 bases and J shed 3 bases, with 17 bases lying between them. This CDR3 is built from 15 residues. Germline-derived CDR1 and CDR2 are MNHNY and SVGAGI (reference sequence). For the CDR3, the DNA is TGTGCCAGCAGTCCCCAACAGCGATCTGGCTACGAGCAGTACTTC. Amino acids: CASSPQQRSGYEQYF.

This sequence joins TRBV28 and TRBJ1-5; the D gene is possibly TRBD1 (5 bases). The V gene's germline CDR1 is MDHEN and CDR2 SYDVKM. This CDR3 comprises 15 residues. V was pared by 5 bases and J by 1 base, with 12 bases between. The CDR3 DNA sequence: TGTGCCAGCAGTGCCGGGGGGGGAAGCAATCAGCCCCAGCATTTT. Amino acids: CASSAGGGSNQPQHF.

The CDR3 DNA is TGTGCCAGTAGTAGTAATAGCAATCAGCCCCAGCATTTT. Its protein is CASSSNSNQPQHF. The chain couples TRBV19 to TRBJ1-5, with unresolved D. The V end was cut by 4 bases, the J end by 0 bases, with 4 bases between. The CDR3 sequence is 13 residues long. CDR1 is LNHDA and CDR2 is SQIVND in the germline V gene (reference sequence).

This chain joins TRBV5-4 and TRBJ1-1; 7 nucleotides agree with TRBD1. CDR1 is SGHNT, CDR2 YYREEE, per germline (reference sequence). CDR3 length equals 14 residues. The V gene end was trimmed by 5 bases and the J gene end by 1 base; junction bases not matched to a gene: 5. Here the CDR3 reads CASRKDRENTEAFF. DNA of the CDR3: TGTGCCAGCAGGAAAGACAGGGAGAACACTGAAGCTTTCTTT.

This clone has only one observation. The gene calls are TRBV7-9 and TRBJ2-3, with TRBD1 identical over 11 bases. This CDR3 spans 14 amino acids. After removal of 4 bases from V and 4 bases from J, the junction contained 1 base not matched to a gene. Germline V gives CDR1 SEHNR, CDR2 FQNEAQ (reference sequence). The CDR3 region has the DNA TGTGCCAGCAGCTCGGGACAGGGGGCAGATACGCAGTATTTT. Amino acids: CASSSGQGADTQYF.

The V gene is TRBV27, the J gene TRBJ1-1, with D uncertain. The CDR3 has 12 amino acids. V was pared by 4 bases and J by 7 bases, with 10 bases between. CDR1 is MNHEY and CDR2 is SMNVEV in the germline V gene (reference sequence). DNA for the CDR3: TGTGCCAGCAGTTCCCCCTTCGATGAAGCTTTCTTT. Translation: CASSSPFDEAFF.

J is TRBJ1-2 and V is TRBV12-3 or TRBV12-4; D uncertain. The ends were cut back, 4 bases at V and 8 bases at J, with 14 bases in the middle. This CDR3 has 13 amino acids. DNA for the CDR3: TGTGCCAGCAGTTACGGGCAGGTCCGCGGCTACACCTTC. This translates into CASSYGQVRGYTF.

A single count supports this clone. The chain is built from TRBV9 and TRBJ2-5; D assignment may be TRBD1 or TRBD2 (5 bases each). The CDR3 totals 15 residues. The V and J ends lost 2 bases and 1 base respectively, with 12 bases between them. Per the germline V gene, CDR1 is SGDLS and CDR2 is YYNGEE. In DNA, the CDR3 is TGTGCCAGCAGCGTGGGACGCATGGTCCAAGAGACCCAGTACTTC. Translating it yields CASSVGRMVQETQYF.

The V call is TRBV19, the J call TRBJ1-4; D not certain. The CDR3 runs to 13 residues. Germline V gene data show CDR1 as LNHDA and CDR2 as SQIVND (reference sequence). Trimming cost V 7 bases and J 5 bases, with 11 bases left between them. The CDR3 is CASNDGRNEKLFF. CDR3 coding DNA: TGTGCCAGTAACGACGGGAGAAATGAAAAACTGTTTTTT.

This chain links TRBV4-3 with TRBJ2-3; 10 bases match TRBD2. This CDR3 has 15 residues. V lost 3 bases to trimming and J lost 4 bases; unmatched junction nucleotides: 4. Germline V gene data show CDR1 as LGHNA and CDR2 as YSLEER. CDR3 sequence: CASSQFSGGADTQYF. The CDR3 bases are TGCGCCAGCAGCCAGTTCAGCGGGGGGGCAGATACGCAGTATTTT.

The chain couples TRBV5-1 to TRBJ1-4; 8 nucleotides line up with TRBD1. Germline trimming cut 1 base from V and 7 bases from J; bases unmatched to any gene: 3. The germline V gene has CDR1 SGHRS and CDR2 YFSETQ. CDR3 length equals 14 residues. The CDR3 bases are TGCGCCAGCAGCTTGACAGGGGGTTTTGAAAAACTGTTTTTT. Translation: CASSLTGGFEKLFF.